The 30 T cell receptor beta chains below all came from one sample that was sequenced in a study of CD8+ T cells in alopecia areata. Sequencing used cDNA as its template, made by extracting RNA and reverse transcribing it. The repertoire was sequenced with immunoSEQ multiplex PCR; TCRdb's copy has only in-frame clones and lacks some. The sample carries 140,000 to 150,000 clones, roughly 54% recorded once. Indicated treatment: oral pan-JAK inhibitor, 5-10 mg twice daily. Sequencing was performed on CD8+ T cells sorted from blood, taken at week 4, from a patient treated with tofacitinib. These receptors were obtained from a human donor with alopecia areata.

The V and J genes are TRBV9 and TRBJ1-1; D gene unclear. The V end lost 4 bases, the J end lost 2 bases, and 6 bases lay between the germline ends. The CDR3 runs to 12 residues. The germline V gene has CDR1 SGDLS and CDR2 YYNGEE. The CDR3 protein is CASSSSNTEAFF. CDR3 bases: TGTGCCAGCAGCTCATCCAACACTGAAGCTTTCTTT.

V usage is TRBV10-3 and J usage is TRBJ2-1; TRBD2 aligns across 11 bases. The trim removed 8 bases at V and 5 bases at J, leaving 5 bases unmatched. The CDR3 is made up of 14 amino acids. Germline assignment: CDR1 ENHRY and CDR2 SYGVKD. CDR3 DNA sequence: TGTGCCATCTTAGCGGGGGGGCCAAACAATGAGCAGTTCTTC. Amino acids: CAILAGGPNNEQFF.

The J gene is TRBJ1-1, the V gene TRBV7-8, with TRBD1 matching over 8 bases. The CDR3 runs 16 residues. The V gene end was trimmed by 1 base and the J gene end by 5 bases; junction bases not matched to a gene: 9. Germline assignment: CDR1 SGHVS and CDR2 FQNEAQ. CDR3 protein: CASSLDSGGPWTEAFF. CDR3 nucleotides: TGTGCCAGCAGCTTAGATTCAGGGGGCCCCTGGACTGAAGCTTTCTTT. Together with reference TRBV7-8 and TRBJ1-1, the CDR3 gives the full variable domain: GAGVSQSPRYKVAKRGQDVALRCDPISGHVSLFWYQQALGQGPEFLTYFQNEAQLDKSGLPSDRFFAERPEGSVSTLKIQRTQQEDSAVYLCASSLDSGGPWTEAFFGQGTRLTVV.

V usage is TRBV4-3 and J usage is TRBJ2-3; D is undetermined. V gave up 4 bases and J gave up 5 bases, with 10 bases separating them. Per the germline V gene, CDR1 is LGHNA and CDR2 is YSLEER. The CDR3 is 13 amino acids. The CDR3 DNA reads as TGCGCCAGCAGCCCGTTTCGAGGAGATACGCAGTATTTT. Translated, it gives CASSPFRGDTQYF.

This chain joins TRBV9 and TRBJ1-2; perhaps TRBD1 as D (6 bases). The CDR3 covers 15 residues. V was shortened by 0 bases and J by 3 bases, with 12 bases between the two germline ends. Germline V gene data show CDR1 as SGDLS and CDR2 as YYNGEE. The CDR3 is CASSVVVRGHYGYTF. The CDR3 DNA reads TGTGCCAGCAGCGTAGTGGTCAGGGGCCACTATGGCTACACCTTC.

CDR3 residues: CASSPGLAGVSSYNEQFF. DNA of the CDR3: TGTGCCAGCAGCCCGGGACTAGCGGGGGTCAGCTCCTACAATGAGCAGTTCTTC. The chain employs TRBV7-8 and TRBJ2-1, with TRBD2 matching over 14 bases. This CDR3 has 18 amino acids. J gave up 0 bases and V 5 bases, and 6 bases lay outside the gene matches. Per the germline V gene, CDR1 is SGHVS and CDR2 is FQNEAQ.

The rearrangement joins TRBV20-1 to TRBJ1-1; D gene ambiguous. The CDR3 runs 11 residues. Germline-derived CDR1 and CDR2 are DFQATT and SNEGSKA (reference sequence). Trimming removed 4 bases at V and 0 bases at J, with 3 bases between. The chain's CDR3 is CSAILNTEAFF. The CDR3, as DNA: TGCAGTGCTATTTTGAACACTGAAGCTTTCTTT.

Remarks on this clone: One junction end disagrees with the germline gene, perhaps due to a read error. This chain joins TRBV7-2 and TRBJ2-7; D gene unclear. Looked up from germline, CDR1 is SGHTA and CDR2 is FQGNSA. There are 11 residues in the CDR3. The CDR3 DNA follows: TGTGCCAGCAGCCAATTCTGGGCGTCGAAATTC. It is translated as CASSQFWASKF.

The genes are TRBV30 and TRBJ2-2, with TRBD2 matching over 7 bases. The CDR3 has 13 amino acids. Trimming at V came to 5 bases and at J to 3 bases, leaving 3 bases not matched to a gene. Germline CDR1 GTSNPN, CDR2 SVGIG (reference sequence). CDR3 residues: CAWGRGDTGELFF. In nucleotides, the CDR3 is TGTGCCTGGGGGAGGGGCGACACCGGGGAGCTGTTTTTT. The full variable domain, completed using reference TRBV30 and TRBJ2-2, is SQTIHQWPATLVQPVGSPLSLECTVEGTSNPNLYWYRQAAGRGLQLLFYSVGIGQISSEVPQNLSASRPQDRQFILSSKKLLLSDSGFYLCAWGRGDTGELFFGEGSRLTVL.

The V call is TRBV29-1, the J call TRBJ2-6; no clear D. Germline CDR1 reads SQVTM; CDR2 reads ANQGSEA. V was cut by 0 bases and J by 1 base, with 4 bases left in between. CDR3 length equals 14 residues. The CDR3 here is CSVEEGSGANVLTF. CDR3 DNA sequence: TGCAGCGTTGAAGAGGGATCTGGGGCCAACGTCCTGACTTTC.

This chain uses TRBV30 with TRBJ2-3, with TRBD1 matching 7 bases. Trimming at V came to 1 base and at J to 5 bases, leaving 9 bases not matched to a gene. Germline values: CDR1 GTSNPN, CDR2 SVGIG (reference sequence). CDR3 length: 15 amino acids. DNA of the CDR3: TGTGCCTGGAGTGAGACAGGGCTCGGAGGAGATACGCAGTATTTT. Its protein is CAWSETGLGGDTQYF.

This clone was detected a few times. The J gene is TRBJ1-1, the V gene TRBV6-5, with 8 nucleotides matching TRBD1. Germline CDR1 MNHEY, CDR2 SVGAGI. Trimming at V came to 7 bases and at J to 7 bases, leaving 5 bases not matched to a gene. The CDR3 is 12 residues long. The CDR3 nucleotides are TGTGCCAGCAACCAGGGGGCGGGTGAAGCTTTCTTT. It encodes CASNQGAGEAFF.

There are a few counts of this clone. V is TRBV7-6 and J is TRBJ2-4, with D uncertain. Germline V CDR1 and CDR2: SGHVS, FNYEAQ. Deletions cut 1 base from V and 3 bases from J, with 4 bases between. The CDR3 is 13 residues long. CDR3 amino acids: CASSLGGKNIQYF. CDR3 bases: TGTGCCAGCAGCTTAGGGGGCAAAAACATTCAGTACTTC.

V gene TRBV23-1 combines with J gene TRBJ1-2; D perhaps matches TRBD1 (5 bases). TRBV23-1 is an open reading frame, and its role is uncertain. The CDR3 runs 12 residues. V lost 3 bases, J lost 8 bases, and 10 bases lay in between. The CDR3 region is CASSHGGEGYTF. CDR3 DNA: TGCGCCAGCAGTCACGGGGGGGAAGGCTACACCTTC.

The V gene is TRBV11-2, the J gene TRBJ1-2, with TRBD1 matching over 11 bases. Germline V gives CDR1 SGHAT, CDR2 FQNNGV. The CDR3 sequence is 16 residues long. Losses at the gene ends were 1 base for V and 0 bases for J; bases not matched to a gene: 1. For the CDR3, the DNA is TGTGCCAGCAGCTTAGGGACAGGGGGCCCTAACTATGGCTACACCTTC. Its translation: CASSLGTGGPNYGYTF.

This chain connects TRBV2 to TRBJ1-2; no reliable D call. Germline V gene sequence: CDR1 SNHLY, CDR2 FYNNEI. The germline V and J ends were trimmed by 7 bases and 5 bases, with 5 bases remaining between them. CDR3 length: 10 amino acids. CDR3 DNA: TGTGCCAGCAAAGGGTATGGCTACACCTTC. It is translated as CASKGYGYTF.

The chain uses TRBV2 and TRBJ2-2; unclear D gene. Trimming took off 7 bases at V and 2 bases at J, with 8 bases between the two ends. The CDR3 sequence is 13 residues long. The germline V gene encodes CDR1 SNHLY and CDR2 FYNNEI. DNA for the CDR3: TGTGCCAGCAAGTCGGGTAACACCGGGGAGCTGTTTTTT. This encodes CASKSGNTGELFF.

The V gene is TRBV13, the J gene TRBJ2-7; D unresolved. CDR3 length: 12 amino acids. V was pared by 5 bases and J by 1 base, with 6 bases between. The germline V gene has CDR1 PRHDT and CDR2 FYEKMQ (reference sequence). Here the CDR3 DNA reads TGTGCCAGCAGCACTATGTCCTACGAGCAGTACTTC. Encoded protein: CASSTMSYEQYF.

Comments on this clone: This specimen includes other DNA sequences encoding the same CDR3. The rearrangement joins TRBV6-5 to TRBJ2-2, with D hard to call. Germline lookup yields CDR1 MNHEY and CDR2 SVGAGI. V gave up 0 bases and J gave up 4 bases, with 3 bases separating them. CDR3 size: 13 residues. The CDR3 bases are TGTGCCAGCAGTTACTCGACCACCGGGGAGCTGTTTTTT. It codes for CASSYSTTGELFF.

The rearrangement links TRBV13 to TRBJ2-3; 11 nucleotides agree with TRBD2. CDR3 size: 16 residues. The V gene's germline CDR1 is PRHDT and CDR2 FYEKMQ (reference sequence). V dropped 3 bases and J dropped 0; count of bases not matched to a gene: 2. The CDR3 bases are TGTGCCAGCAGCTTTCGACTAGCGGGGAGCACAGATACGCAGTATTTT. Translating it yields CASSFRLAGSTDTQYF.

The gene calls are TRBV7-8 and TRBJ1-3; a weak D match, TRBD1 (5 bases). The CDR3 runs 17 residues. The ends were cut back, 1 base at V and 3 bases at J, with 16 bases in the middle. From germline, CDR1 is SGHVS and CDR2 FQNEAQ. CDR3 sequence: CASSLDLGREDGNTIYF. The DNA for the CDR3 is TGTGCCAGCAGCTTAGATCTGGGCAGGGAGGATGGAAACACCATATATTTT.

V is TRBV30 and J is TRBJ2-7, with TRBD1 matching over 10 bases. Germline V lookup: CDR1 GTSNPN, CDR2 SVGIG (reference sequence). The CDR3 has 13 residues. Trimming took 3 bases from V and 6 from J; bases not matched to a gene: 5. CDR3 protein: CAWSADRGVEQYF. The CDR3 region has the DNA TGTGCCTGGAGCGCGGACAGGGGGGTCGAGCAGTACTTC.

This chain joins TRBV29-1 and TRBJ2-5, with TRBD2 identical over 14 bases. This CDR3 is 15 amino acids long. Germline V gene data show CDR1 as SQVTM and CDR2 as ANQGSEA. J gave up 3 bases and V 6 bases, and 6 bases lay outside the gene matches. In DNA, the CDR3 is TGCAGCGTCTTAGGACTAGCGGGGGGAAAAGAGACCCAGTACTTC. Translation gives CSVLGLAGGKETQYF.

The table lists this clone with a count of one. The chain joins TRBV13 to TRBJ2-1, with no clear D. The CDR3 sequence is 13 residues long. Trimming pared 3 bases from V and 5 bases from J, leaving 8 bases between. Germline V lookup: CDR1 PRHDT, CDR2 FYEKMQ (reference sequence). Here the CDR3 reads CASSLGRHNEQFF. The CDR3 nucleotides read TGTGCCAGCAGCTTGGGCAGGCACAATGAGCAGTTCTTC.

This clone was picked up a small number of times. This chain uses TRBV29-1 with TRBJ2-7; D could derive from TRBD1 or TRBD2 (5 bases each). This CDR3 has 12 amino acids. CDR1 is SQVTM, CDR2 ANQGSEA, per germline. The V and J ends lost 7 bases and 3 bases respectively, with 13 bases between them. The CDR3 coding sequence is TGCAGCGCCGGAGGAGACAGCTACGAGCAGTACTTC. Translation: CSAGGDSYEQYF.

The chain recombines TRBV19 with TRBJ1-2; TRBD1 matches 8 bases. With V trimmed by 7 bases and J by 7 bases, 11 bases remained unmatched. The germline gives CDR1 LNHDA, CDR2 SQIVND (reference sequence). This CDR3 contains 14 residues. The CDR3 loop is CASMSGGVLSGYTF. The DNA for the CDR3 is TGTGCCAGTATGTCAGGGGGCGTATTATCTGGCTACACCTTC.

The chain couples TRBV6-5 to TRBJ2-1; 8 bases line up with TRBD2. The CDR3 has 13 amino acids. Germline CDR1 and CDR2: MNHEY and SVGAGI. V trimming: 7 bases; J trimming: 4 bases; junction bases outside the gene matches: 3. The CDR3: CASTGGRYNEQFF. CDR3 sequence (DNA): TGTGCCAGCACGGGGGGGCGTTACAATGAGCAGTTCTTC.

The sample holds a few counts of this clone. This chain joins TRBV4-2 and TRBJ1-6; no definite D call. Trimming shortened V by 4 bases and J by 0 bases, and 4 bases separated the two germline ends. CDR1 and CDR2 (germline): LGHNA, YNFKEQ. CDR3 length: 14 residues. The CDR3 reads CASSLNSYNSPLHF. CDR3 DNA: TGTGCCAGCAGCCTGAACTCCTATAATTCACCCCTCCACTTT.

This clone occurred a few times. The J gene is TRBJ2-2, the V gene TRBV7-9; D not resolved. The CDR3 is 12 amino acids. The ends were cut back, 3 bases at V and 6 bases at J, with 5 bases in the middle. Germline V gene lookup returns CDR1 SEHNR and CDR2 FQNEAQ (reference sequence). The CDR3 spells CASSFGAGELFF. CDR3 coding DNA: TGTGCCAGCAGCTTTGGTGCCGGGGAGCTGTTTTTT.

This clone was counted a few times. The chain carries TRBV29-1 and TRBJ1-2; D not resolved. The CDR3 is 13 residues long. CDR1 is SQVTM, CDR2 ANQGSEA, per germline. The V and J ends lost 6 bases and 0 bases respectively, with 11 bases between them. The CDR3 loop is CSVAHPSNYGYTF. CDR3 coding DNA: TGCAGCGTAGCTCACCCGTCTAACTATGGCTACACCTTC.